The TCR beta chain under discussion was sequenced for a study of vaccination and CD4 T cells after COVID-19. The study sequenced cultured CD4+ T cell DNA using the Oncomine TCR Beta short-read assay. TCRdb re-called the PCR reads with MiXCR, one entry per CDR3 protein. This table has approximately 7,500 distinct CDR3 sequences, approximately 31% appearing once. To note about this clonotype: Its matching antigen is unknown.

Trimming shortened V by 2 bases and J by 0 bases, and 12 bases separated the two germline ends. The germline V gene encodes CDR1 MNHEY and CDR2 SVGAGI. The CDR3 consists of 16 residues. Noted treatment: approximately 10-day PBMC culture with coronavirus spike peptide pools or control peptides (ViraFEST assay). An unexposed donor provided the CD4+ T cells, which were collected before the COVID-19 pandemic (2011-2018). As cell numbers allowed, unexposed-donor CD4+ T cells faced SARS-CoV-2 S/N and four cold-coronavirus spikes. The V call is TRBV6-5, the J call TRBJ2-3; D is uncertain. The clonotype originates from a human donor in good health. The sample taken for sequencing was CD4+ T cells from blood, cultured in vitro. The CDR3 nucleotides read TGTGCCAGCAGTTACGGCTTTGAGCCTAGCACAGATACGCAGTATTTT. Translation: CASSYGFEPSTDTQYF.